These 17 T cell receptor beta chains share one sample of origin, sequenced in a study of T cell changes during pregnancy in multiple sclerosis. The table came from immunoSEQ multiplex PCR; TCRdb's copy has only in-frame clones and leaves some out. The table shows tens of thousands of clones, with about nine tenths occurring only once. The sequencing used peripheral blood, collected after pregnancy. All receptors derive from a female donor in good health, enrolled as a control in a pregnancy study.

The J gene is TRBJ2-5, the V gene TRBV7-2; 13 positions agree with TRBD2. Per germline, CDR1 SGHTA and CDR2 FQGNSA. V lost 5 bases, J lost 6 bases, and 6 bases stayed unmatched. This CDR3 has 15 amino acids. CDR3 region: CASSQLAGGEKTQYF. The CDR3 DNA reads as TGTGCCAGCAGCCAACTAGCGGGGGGGGAGAAGACCCAGTACTTC.

The chain links TRBV4-1 to TRBJ2-3; 7 bases align to TRBD2. V lost 3 bases to trimming and J lost 10 bases; unmatched junction nucleotides: 4. CDR1 is MGHRA, CDR2 YSYEKL, per germline. The CDR3 totals 12 residues. This CDR3 reads CASSQPRGAQYF. In DNA, the CDR3 is TGCGCCAGCAGCCAGCCCCGGGGGGCGCAGTATTTT.

J is TRBJ1-5 and V is TRBV5-1, with 8 bases matching TRBD1. V dropped 4 bases and J dropped 7; count of bases not matched to a gene: 7. This CDR3 has 14 amino acids. Germline V CDR1 and CDR2: SGHRS, YFSETQ. Here the CDR3 DNA reads TGCGCCAGCAGCACAGGGGGTGACGGGCAGCCCCAGCATTTT. The encoded protein is CASSTGGDGQPQHF.

The chain couples TRBV13 to TRBJ2-2, with D possibly being TRBD1 (5 bases). The CDR3 length is 14 residues. V was pared by 5 bases and J by 4 bases, with 11 bases between. CDR1 and CDR2 from the germline V gene are PRHDT and FYEKMQ (reference sequence). DNA for the CDR3: TGTGCCAGCAGCACCGACAGTCTCACCGGGGAGCTGTTTTTT. Amino acid sequence: CASSTDSLTGELFF. Supplemented by reference TRBV13 and TRBJ2-2, the full variable domain reads AAGVIQSPRHLIKEKRETATLKCYPIPRHDTVYWYQQGPGQDPQFLISFYEKMQSDKGSIPDRFSAQQFSDYHSELNMSSLELGDSALYFCASSTDSLTGELFFGEGSRLTVL.

This chain uses TRBV2 with TRBJ2-3, with D hard to call. V was clipped by 8 bases and J by 2 bases, with 14 bases between them. CDR3 length: 14 residues. Germline V gene sequence: CDR1 SNHLY, CDR2 FYNNEI. This CDR3 is CASGSGGHTDTQYF. In DNA, the CDR3 is TGTGCCAGCGGGTCCGGCGGCCACACAGATACGCAGTATTTT. Full variable domain (missing parts from reference TRBV2 and TRBJ2-3): EPEVTQTPSHQVTQMGQEVILRCVPISNHLYFYWYRQILGQKVEFLVSFYNNEISEKSEIFDDQFSVERPDGSNFTLKIRSTKLEDSAMYFCASGSGGHTDTQYFGPGTRLTVL.

This clone came up once. The chain has TRBV7-2 and TRBJ2-7; D perhaps matches TRBD2 (5 bases). The CDR3 contains 14 residues. Trimming took off 8 bases at V and 3 bases at J, with 17 bases between the two ends. Germline assignment: CDR1 SGHTA and CDR2 FQGNSA. CDR3 sequence: CASRSQDSDYEQYF. The CDR3 DNA is TGTGCCAGCCGCTCTCAGGACTCCGACTACGAGCAGTACTTC. The full variable domain, its missing parts supplied by reference TRBV7-2 and TRBJ2-7, is GAGVSQSPSNKVTEKGKDVELRCDPISGHTALYWYRQSLGQGLEFLIYFQGNSAPDKSGLPSDRFSAERTGGSVSTLTIQRTQQEDSAVYLCASRSQDSDYEQYFGPGTRLTVT.

This clone was counted between two and nine times. The rearrangement uses TRBV5-4 and TRBJ1-1; tentative D call: TRBD1 (5 bases). The CDR3 has 15 amino acids. V was pared by 1 base and J by 0 bases, with 10 bases between. Germline CDR1 SGHNT, CDR2 YYREEE (reference sequence). CDR3 region: CASSLPGELNTEAFF. In nucleotides, the CDR3 is TGTGCCAGCAGCTTGCCGGGGGAACTGAACACTGAAGCTTTCTTT.

J is TRBJ1-5 and V is TRBV4-1, with D maybe TRBD1 (5 bases). The CDR3 extends over 15 amino acids. The germline CDR1 and CDR2 sequences are MGHRA and YSYEKL. V lost 0 bases and J lost 5, with 11 bases in between. This CDR3 reads CASSQDLREDQPQHF. The CDR3 DNA is TGCGCCAGCAGCCAAGATCTCAGGGAGGATCAGCCCCAGCATTTT.

The chain joins TRBV6-4 to TRBJ2-3, with 12 nucleotides matching TRBD2. This CDR3 has 15 residues. Germline trimming cut 6 bases from V and 3 bases from J; bases unmatched to any gene: 4. Germline CDR1 is MRHNA and CDR2 is SNTAGT. As DNA, the CDR3 is TGTGCCAGCAGAGAACTAGCGGGAGGTACAGATACGCAGTATTTT. Translation gives CASRELAGGTDTQYF.

The V call is TRBV10-2, the J call TRBJ2-7, with D hard to call. The CDR3 has 15 amino acids. The ends were cut back, 2 bases at V and 4 bases at J, with 15 bases in the middle. The germline V gene has CDR1 WSHSY and CDR2 SAAADI. The CDR3 loop is CASSEMWPTQYEQYF. Written as DNA, the CDR3 is TGCGCCAGCAGTGAGATGTGGCCGACTCAATACGAGCAGTACTTC.

The chain joins TRBV6-1 to TRBJ1-5; 7 bases are shared with TRBD1. CDR3 length: 13 residues. The ends lost 7 bases at V and 5 bases at J; junction bases unmatched: 5. Germline loops: CDR1 MNHNS, CDR2 SASEGT. CDR3 residues: CASTRGADQPQHF. The CDR3 DNA reads TGTGCCAGCACCAGGGGGGCGGATCAGCCCCAGCATTTT.

The DNA for the CDR3 is TGCGCCAGCAGCGCACAGGGGGCGCCGGCCAAAAACATTCAGTACTTC. It yields the protein CASSAQGAPAKNIQYF. The V and J genes are TRBV4-1 and TRBJ2-4; TRBD1 matches 9 bases. This CDR3 is 16 amino acids long. Germline lookup yields CDR1 MGHRA and CDR2 YSYEKL. Germline trimming cut 5 bases from V and 1 base from J; bases unmatched to any gene: 6.

The rearrangement joins TRBV28 to TRBJ2-2; D is perhaps TRBD2 (6 bases). This CDR3 has 14 amino acids. The ends were cut back, 3 bases at V and 1 base at J, with 6 bases in the middle. From germline, CDR1 is MDHEN and CDR2 SYDVKM. The CDR3 spells CASSLGGNTGELFF. The CDR3 DNA reads as TGTGCCAGCAGTTTGGGGGGGAACACCGGGGAGCTGTTTTTT.

The V call is TRBV7-3, the J call TRBJ2-5, with D maybe TRBD1 (6 bases). The CDR3 consists of 16 residues. Per the germline V gene, CDR1 is SGHTA and CDR2 is FQGTGA. V lost 5 bases and J 5 bases, leaving 21 bases between the germline ends. The CDR3 sequence is CASSPLGDIQEETQYF. The CDR3 DNA is TGTGCCAGCAGCCCCCTGGGGGACATCCAAGAGGAGACCCAGTACTTC.

The chain uses TRBV25-1 and TRBJ1-2, with D uncertain. V was trimmed by 3 bases and J by 1 base, leaving 6 bases between them. CDR1 is MGHDK, CDR2 SYGVNS, per germline. The CDR3 is made up of 13 amino acids. The CDR3 DNA sequence: TGTGCCAGCAGTGAGAACAATAACTATGGCTACACCTTC. This sequence encodes CASSENNNYGYTF.

The chain has TRBV6-1 and TRBJ2-7; 8 bases align to TRBD2. Looked up from germline, CDR1 is MNHNS and CDR2 is SASEGT. The length of the CDR3 is 15 residues. Unmatched junction bases numbered 8, after V lost 2 bases and J lost 5 bases. This CDR3 reads CASSENLGGAHEQYF. The DNA of the CDR3 is TGTGCCAGCAGTGAAAACCTCGGGGGGGCCCACGAGCAGTACTTC.

The chain uses TRBV6-5 and TRBJ1-1; 8 bases line up with TRBD1. The CDR3 loop spans 14 amino acids. Germline V gene lookup returns CDR1 MNHEY and CDR2 SVGAGI. The V gene end was trimmed by 0 bases and the J gene end by 7 bases; junction bases not matched to a gene: 4. In DNA, the CDR3 is TGTGCCAGCAGTTACTCGGGACAGGCTAGTGAAGCTTTCTTT. This codes for CASSYSGQASEAFF.